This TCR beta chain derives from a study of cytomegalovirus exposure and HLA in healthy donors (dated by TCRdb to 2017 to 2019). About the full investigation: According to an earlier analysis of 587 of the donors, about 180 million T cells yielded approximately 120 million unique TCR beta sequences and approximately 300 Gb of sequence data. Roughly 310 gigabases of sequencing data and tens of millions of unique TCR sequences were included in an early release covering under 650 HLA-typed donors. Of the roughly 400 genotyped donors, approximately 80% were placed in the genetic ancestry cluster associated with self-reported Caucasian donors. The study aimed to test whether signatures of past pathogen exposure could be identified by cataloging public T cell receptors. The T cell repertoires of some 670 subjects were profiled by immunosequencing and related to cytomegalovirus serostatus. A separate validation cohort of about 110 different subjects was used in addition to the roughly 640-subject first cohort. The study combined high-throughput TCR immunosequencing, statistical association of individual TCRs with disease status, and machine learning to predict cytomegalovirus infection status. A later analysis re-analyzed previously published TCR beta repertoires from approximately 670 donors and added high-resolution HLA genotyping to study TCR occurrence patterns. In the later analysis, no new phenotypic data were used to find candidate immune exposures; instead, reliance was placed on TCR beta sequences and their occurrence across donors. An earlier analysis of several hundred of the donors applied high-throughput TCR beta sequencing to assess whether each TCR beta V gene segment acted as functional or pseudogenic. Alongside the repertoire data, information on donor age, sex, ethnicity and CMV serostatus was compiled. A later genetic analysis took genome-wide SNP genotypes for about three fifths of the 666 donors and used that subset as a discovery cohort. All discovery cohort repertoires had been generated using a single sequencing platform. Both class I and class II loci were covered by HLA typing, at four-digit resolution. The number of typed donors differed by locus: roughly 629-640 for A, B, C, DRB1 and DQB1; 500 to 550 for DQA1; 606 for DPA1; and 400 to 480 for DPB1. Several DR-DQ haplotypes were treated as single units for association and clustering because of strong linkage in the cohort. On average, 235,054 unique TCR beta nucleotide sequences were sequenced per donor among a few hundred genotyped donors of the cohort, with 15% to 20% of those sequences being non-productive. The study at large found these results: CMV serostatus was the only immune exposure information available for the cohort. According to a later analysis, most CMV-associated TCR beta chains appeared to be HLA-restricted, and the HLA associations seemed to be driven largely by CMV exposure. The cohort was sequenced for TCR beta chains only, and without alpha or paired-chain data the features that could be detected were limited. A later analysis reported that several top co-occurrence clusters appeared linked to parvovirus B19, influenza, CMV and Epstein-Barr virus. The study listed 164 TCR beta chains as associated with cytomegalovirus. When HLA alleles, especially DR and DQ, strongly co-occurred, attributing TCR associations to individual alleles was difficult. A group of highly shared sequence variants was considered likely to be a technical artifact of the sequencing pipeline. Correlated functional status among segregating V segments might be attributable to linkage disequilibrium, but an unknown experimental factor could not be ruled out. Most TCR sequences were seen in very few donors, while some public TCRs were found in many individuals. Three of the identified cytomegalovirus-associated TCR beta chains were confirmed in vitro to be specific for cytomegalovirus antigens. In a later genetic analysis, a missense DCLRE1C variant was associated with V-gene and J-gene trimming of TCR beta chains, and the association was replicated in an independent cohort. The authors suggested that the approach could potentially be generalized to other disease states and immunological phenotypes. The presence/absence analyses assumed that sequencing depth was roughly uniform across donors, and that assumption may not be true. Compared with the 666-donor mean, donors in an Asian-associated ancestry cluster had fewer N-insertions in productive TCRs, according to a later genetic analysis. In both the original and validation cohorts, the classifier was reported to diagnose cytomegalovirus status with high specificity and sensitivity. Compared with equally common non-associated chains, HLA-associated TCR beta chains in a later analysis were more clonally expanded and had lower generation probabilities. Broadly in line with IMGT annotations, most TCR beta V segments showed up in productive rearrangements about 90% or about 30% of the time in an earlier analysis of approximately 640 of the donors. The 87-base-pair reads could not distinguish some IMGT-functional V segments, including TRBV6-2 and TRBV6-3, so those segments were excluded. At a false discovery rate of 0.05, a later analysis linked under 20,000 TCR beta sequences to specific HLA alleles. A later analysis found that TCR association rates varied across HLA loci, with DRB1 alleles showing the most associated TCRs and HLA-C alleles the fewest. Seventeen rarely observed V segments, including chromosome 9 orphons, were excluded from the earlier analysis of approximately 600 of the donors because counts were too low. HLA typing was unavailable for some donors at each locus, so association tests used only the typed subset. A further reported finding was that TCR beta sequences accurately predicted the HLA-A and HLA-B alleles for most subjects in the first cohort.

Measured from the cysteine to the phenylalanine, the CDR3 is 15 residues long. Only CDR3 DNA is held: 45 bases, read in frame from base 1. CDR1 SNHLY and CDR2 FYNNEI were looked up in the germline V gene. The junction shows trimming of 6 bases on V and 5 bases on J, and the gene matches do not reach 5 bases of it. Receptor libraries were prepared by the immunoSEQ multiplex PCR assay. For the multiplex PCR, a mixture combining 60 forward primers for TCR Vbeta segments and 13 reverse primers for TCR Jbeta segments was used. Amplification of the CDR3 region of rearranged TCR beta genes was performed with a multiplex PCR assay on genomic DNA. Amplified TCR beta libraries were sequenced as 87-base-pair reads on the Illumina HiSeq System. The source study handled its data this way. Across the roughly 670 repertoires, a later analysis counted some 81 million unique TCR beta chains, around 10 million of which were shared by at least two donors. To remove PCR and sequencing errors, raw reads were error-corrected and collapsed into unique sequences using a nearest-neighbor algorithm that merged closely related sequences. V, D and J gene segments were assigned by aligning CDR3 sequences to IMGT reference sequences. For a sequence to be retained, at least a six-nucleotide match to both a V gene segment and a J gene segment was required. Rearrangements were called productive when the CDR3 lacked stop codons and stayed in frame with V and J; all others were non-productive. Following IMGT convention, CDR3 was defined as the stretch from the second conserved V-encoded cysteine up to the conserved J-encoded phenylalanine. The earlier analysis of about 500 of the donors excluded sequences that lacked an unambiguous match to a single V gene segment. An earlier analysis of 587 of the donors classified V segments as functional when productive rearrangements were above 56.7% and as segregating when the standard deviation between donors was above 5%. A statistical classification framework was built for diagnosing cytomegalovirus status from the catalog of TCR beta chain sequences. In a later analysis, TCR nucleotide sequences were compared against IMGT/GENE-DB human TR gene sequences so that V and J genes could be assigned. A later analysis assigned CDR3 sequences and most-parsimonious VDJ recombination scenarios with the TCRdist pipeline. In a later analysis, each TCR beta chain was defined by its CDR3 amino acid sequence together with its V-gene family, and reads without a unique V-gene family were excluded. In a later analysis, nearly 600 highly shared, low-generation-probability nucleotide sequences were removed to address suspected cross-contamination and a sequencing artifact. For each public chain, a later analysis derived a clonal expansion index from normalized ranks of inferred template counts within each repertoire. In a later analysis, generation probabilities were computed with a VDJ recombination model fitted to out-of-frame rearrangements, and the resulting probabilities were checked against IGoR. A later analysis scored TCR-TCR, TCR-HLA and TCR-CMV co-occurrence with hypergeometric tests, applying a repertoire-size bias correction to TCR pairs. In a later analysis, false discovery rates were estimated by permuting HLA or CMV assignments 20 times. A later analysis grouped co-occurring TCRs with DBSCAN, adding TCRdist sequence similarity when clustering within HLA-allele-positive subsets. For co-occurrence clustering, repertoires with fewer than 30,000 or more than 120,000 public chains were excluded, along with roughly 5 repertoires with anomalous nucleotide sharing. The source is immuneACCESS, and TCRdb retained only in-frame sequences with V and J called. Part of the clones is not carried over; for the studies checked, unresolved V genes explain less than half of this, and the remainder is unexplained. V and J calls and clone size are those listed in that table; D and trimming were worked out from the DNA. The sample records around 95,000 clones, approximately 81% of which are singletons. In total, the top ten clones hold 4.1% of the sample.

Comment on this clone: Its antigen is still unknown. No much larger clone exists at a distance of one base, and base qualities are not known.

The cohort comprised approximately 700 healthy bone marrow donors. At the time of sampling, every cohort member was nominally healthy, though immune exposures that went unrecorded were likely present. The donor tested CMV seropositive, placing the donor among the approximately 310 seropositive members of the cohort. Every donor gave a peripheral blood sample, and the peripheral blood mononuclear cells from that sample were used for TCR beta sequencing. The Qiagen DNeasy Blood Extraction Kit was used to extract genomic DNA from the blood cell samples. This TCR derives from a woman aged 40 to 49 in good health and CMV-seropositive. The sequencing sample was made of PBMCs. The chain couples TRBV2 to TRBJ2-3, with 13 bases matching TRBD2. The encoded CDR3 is CASRLTSGRQDTQYF. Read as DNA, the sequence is TGTGCCAGCAGGTTGACTAGCGGGAGGCAAGATACGCAGTATTTT.